This T cell receptor beta chain was documented in a study of glioma-infiltrating T cells after dendritic cell vaccination. The overall study: Monocyte-derived dendritic cells, cultured approximately 7 days with IL-4 and GM-CSF, were pulsed with autologous tumor lysate.

The length of the CDR3 is 14 residues. V shed 0 bases and J shed 0 bases, with 4 bases lying between them. The germline gives CDR1 SGDLS, CDR2 YYNGEE. The primer mix had 60 V beta and 13 J beta primers. Using immunoSEQ multiplex PCR, the repertoire was profiled, and TCRdb retains in-frame clones only, with some absent. The sample yields about 64,000 clones, 82% seen once. This chain links TRBV9 with TRBJ1-3; the D is unclear. Here the sequenced sample was blood, taken before dendritic cell vaccination. The sequence derives from a human donor with glioblastoma. The CDR3: CASSVALSGNTIYF. CDR3 nucleotides: TGTGCCAGCAGCGTAGCTCTCTCTGGAAACACCATATATTTT.